The entry that follows covers one TCR beta chain sequence. No antigen is known for it. Per the study methods: Filtering differed since immunoSEQ provided only junctions, with no quality scores. Here immunoSEQ multiplex PCR was the method, and the copy in TCRdb shows in-frame clones only, minus some. The V and J calls and clone size were taken over from that table, and D and trimming were inferred from the DNA. The data contain 600,000 or so clones, about 98% of them singletons. Selected positively for CCR7 and CD45RO-negative, naive CD8 cells excluded terminally differentiated effector memory CD45RA+ cells. Only Caucasian adults living in Nashville, Tennessee served as donors. The record originates from a study of shared clonotypes between healthy human individuals. Overall study results and limits: Approximately 5% was the fraction of naive CD4 clonotypes found shared across a few donors. Sharing of clonotypes among donors was expected to vary with sequencing depth.

Input material: naive CD8+ T cells sorted from blood. The clonotype originates from a man younger than 40 in good health.

The CDR3 region is CASSSVRRGRDYEQYF. CDR3 DNA: TGTGCCAGCAGCTCCGTAAGGAGGGGAAGAGACTACGAGCAGTACTTC. V usage is TRBV7-9 and J usage is TRBJ2-7; D might be TRBD2 (6 bases). The CDR3 loop spans 16 amino acids. Deletions cut 4 bases from V and 3 bases from J, with 19 bases between. Germline loops: CDR1 SEHNR, CDR2 FQNEAQ (reference sequence).